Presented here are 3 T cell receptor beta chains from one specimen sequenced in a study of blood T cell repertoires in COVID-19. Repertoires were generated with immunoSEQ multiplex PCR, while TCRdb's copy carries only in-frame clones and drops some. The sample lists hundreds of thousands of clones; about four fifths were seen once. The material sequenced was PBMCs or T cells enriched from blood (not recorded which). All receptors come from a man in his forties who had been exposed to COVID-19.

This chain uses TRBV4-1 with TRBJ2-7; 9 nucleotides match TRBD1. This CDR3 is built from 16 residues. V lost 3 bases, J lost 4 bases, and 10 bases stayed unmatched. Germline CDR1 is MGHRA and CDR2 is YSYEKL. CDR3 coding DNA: TGCGCCAGCAGCCAGCCCCTCGGACAGGGGAGATACGAGCAGTACTTC. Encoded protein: CASSQPLGQGRYEQYF.

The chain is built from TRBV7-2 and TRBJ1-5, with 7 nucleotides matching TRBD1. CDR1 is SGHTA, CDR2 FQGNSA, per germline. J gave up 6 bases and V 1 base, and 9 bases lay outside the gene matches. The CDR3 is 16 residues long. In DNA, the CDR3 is TGTGCCAGCAGCTTAGATCGGGCAGGGGGTTCTCAGCCCCAGCATTTT. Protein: CASSLDRAGGSQPQHF.

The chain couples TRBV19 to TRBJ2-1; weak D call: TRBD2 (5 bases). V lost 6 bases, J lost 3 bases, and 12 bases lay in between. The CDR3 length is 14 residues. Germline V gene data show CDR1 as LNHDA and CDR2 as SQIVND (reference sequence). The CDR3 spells CASRRDAYYNEQFF. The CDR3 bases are TGTGCCAGTAGACGGGATGCCTACTACAATGAGCAGTTCTTC.